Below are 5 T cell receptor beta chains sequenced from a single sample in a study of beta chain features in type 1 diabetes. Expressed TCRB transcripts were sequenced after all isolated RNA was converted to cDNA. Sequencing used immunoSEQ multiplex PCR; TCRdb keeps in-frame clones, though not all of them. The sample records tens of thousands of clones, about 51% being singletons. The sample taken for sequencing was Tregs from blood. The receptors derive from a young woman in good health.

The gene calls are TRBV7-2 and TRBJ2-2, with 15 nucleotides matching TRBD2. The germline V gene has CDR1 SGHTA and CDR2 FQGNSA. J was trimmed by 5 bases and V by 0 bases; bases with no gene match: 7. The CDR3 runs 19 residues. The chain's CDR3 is CASSLARTSGRARTGELFF. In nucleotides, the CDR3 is TGTGCCAGCAGCTTAGCGAGGACTAGCGGGAGGGCCCGTACCGGGGAGCTGTTTTTT.

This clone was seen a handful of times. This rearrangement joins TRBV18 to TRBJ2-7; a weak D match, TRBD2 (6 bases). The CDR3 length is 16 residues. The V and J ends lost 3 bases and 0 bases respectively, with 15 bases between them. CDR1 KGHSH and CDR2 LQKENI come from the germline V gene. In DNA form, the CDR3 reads TGTGCCAGCTCACCGGTAAGCGGGCTGAACTCCTACGAGCAGTACTTC. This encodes CASSPVSGLNSYEQYF.

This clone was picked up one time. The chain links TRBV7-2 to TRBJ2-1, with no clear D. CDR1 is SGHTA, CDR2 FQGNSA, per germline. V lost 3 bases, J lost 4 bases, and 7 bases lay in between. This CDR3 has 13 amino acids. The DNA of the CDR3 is TGTGCCAGCAGCTTCCGCACTTACAATGAGCAGTTCTTC. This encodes CASSFRTYNEQFF.

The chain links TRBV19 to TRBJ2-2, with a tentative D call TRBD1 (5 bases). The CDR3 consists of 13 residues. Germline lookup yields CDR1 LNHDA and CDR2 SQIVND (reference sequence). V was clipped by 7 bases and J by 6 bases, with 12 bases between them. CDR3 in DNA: TGTGCCAGTAAGGGGCTACGGGCCGGGGAGCTGTTTTTT. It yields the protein CASKGLRAGELFF. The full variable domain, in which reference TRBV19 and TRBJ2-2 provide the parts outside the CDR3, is DGGITQSPKYLFRKEGQNVTLSCEQNLNHDAMYWYRQDPGQGLRLIYYSQIVNDFQKGDIAEGYSVSREKKESFPLTVTSAQKNPTAFYLCASKGLRAGELFFGEGSRLTVL.

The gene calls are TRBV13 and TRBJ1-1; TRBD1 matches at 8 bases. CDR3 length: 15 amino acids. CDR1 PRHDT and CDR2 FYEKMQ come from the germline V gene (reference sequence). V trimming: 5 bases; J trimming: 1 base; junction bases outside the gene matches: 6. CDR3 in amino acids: CASSRVDRANTEAFF. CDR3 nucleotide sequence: TGTGCCAGCAGCCGAGTGGACAGGGCGAACACTGAAGCTTTCTTT. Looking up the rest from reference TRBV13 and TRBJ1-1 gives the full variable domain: AAGVIQSPRHLIKEKRETATLKCYPIPRHDTVYWYQQGPGQDPQFLISFYEKMQSDKGSIPDRFSAQQFSDYHSELNMSSLELGDSALYFCASSRVDRANTEAFFGQGTRLTVV.